This T cell receptor (beta chain) was captured in a study of metastatic and nonmetastatic thyroid tumors (dated by TCRdb to between 2020 and 2021). With respect to the entire study: The researchers compared repertoires between peripheral blood samples and tumor or nodule tissue samples from patients with malignant or benign thyroid disease.

Preparation of the library involved PCR. The listed sequencing device is Illumina HiSeq 4000. High-throughput sequencing was used to profile the CDR3 region of the TCR beta-chain in every patient. Under the source paper's analysis protocol: A classifier to discriminate distant-metastatic papillary thyroid cancer patients was built from CDR3 differences across clinicopathological groups. The Shannon index was used to measure repertoire diversity, and the Morisita-Horn index was used to measure how similar tumor and blood repertoires were. TCRdb reprocessed the public reads (quality trimming at Q25 with fastp, clone calling with MiXCR) and kept in-frame beta chains. Here the V and J calls rest on TCRdb's processing, not on the authors' analysis. For this sample the table gives approximately 69,000 clones, of which over 12% were detected only once. Approximately 7% of the sample is held by the ten biggest clonotypes.

With respect to this clone: Its recognized antigen is unknown. It has no much larger one-base neighbor in the sample; base qualities were not kept.

What the research found in general, with its limitations: In both blood and tumor samples, TCR beta diversity was reported to be significantly higher in malignant tumors than in benign nodules.

Before undergoing thyroid surgery, none of the patients had been given any kind of treatment. Using T-cell receptor beta sequencing, the researchers looked back retrospectively at clinical samples from patients, gathered between about 2012 and 2018. Specimen: blood. The receptor was derived from a male donor with papillary thyroid cancer or a benign thyroid nodule (not recorded which). Some clones in this sample may be carry-over from other donors' samples.

CDR3 region: CASRVAWMQGWAEAFF. The bases read TGTGCCAGCAGGGTTGCCTGGATGCAGGGTTGGGCTGAAGCTTTCTTT. The sequence is built from TRBV13 and TRBJ1-1, with TRBD1 perhaps the D gene, on 5 matching bases. V sheds 6 bases and J sheds 6 bases, leaving 23 bases between their ends. CDR1 and CDR2 were assigned from the germline V gene (reference sequence) as PRHDT and FYEKMQ. Spanning cysteine to phenylalanine, the CDR3 consists of 16 amino acids. Only the CDR3 DNA stays, 48 bases, in frame from base 1.